This TCR beta chain comes out of a study of T cell clonotyping in hematopoietic cell transplantation. Time point reported: recipient sample about 28 days before transplant, after cytoreduction. The data were produced by immunoSEQ multiplex PCR, yet TCRdb's version contains in-frame clones alone and is incomplete. The repertoire has roughly 49,000 clones, just over 85% of them found once; the top ten carry 5.5% to 7%. The starting material was peripheral blood mononuclear cells, obtained before stem cell transplant. This clonotype originated in a man aged 60 to 75 with biphenotypic leukemia. Some clones in this sample may be carry-over from other donors' samples.

CDR3 nucleotides: TGTGCCATCAGTGACGGGGGCGGCTGGACTGAAGCTTTCTTT. This encodes CAISDGGGWTEAFF. This chain joins TRBV10-3 and TRBJ1-1; weak D call: TRBD1 (6 bases). V gave up 3 bases and J gave up 5 bases, with 13 bases separating them. This CDR3 region has 14 residues. Germline CDR1 and CDR2: ENHRY and SYGVKD.